This passage covers 21 T cell receptor beta chains from one sample sequenced in a study of blood T cell repertoires in COVID-19. Here immunoSEQ multiplex PCR was the method, and the copy in TCRdb shows in-frame clones only, minus some. Of 200,000 to 300,000 clones in the sample, around 88% are singletons; the top ten hold 2% to 2.5%. The sequencing input was PBMCs or T cells enriched from blood (not recorded which). These receptors all come from a woman aged 50 to 60 who had recovered from COVID-19.

The chain is built from TRBV19 and TRBJ1-5, with 8 bases fitting TRBD1. Per germline, CDR1 LNHDA and CDR2 SQIVND (reference sequence). This CDR3 spans 15 amino acids. Unmatched junction bases numbered 9, after V lost 5 bases and J lost 6 bases. CDR3 region: CASSPGTGLGQPQHF. DNA of the CDR3: TGTGCCAGTAGTCCAGGGACAGGTCTTGGTCAGCCCCAGCATTTT. Full variable domain (rest looked up from reference TRBV19 and TRBJ1-5): DGGITQSPKYLFRKEGQNVTLSCEQNLNHDAMYWYRQDPGQGLRLIYYSQIVNDFQKGDIAEGYSVSREKKESFPLTVTSAQKNPTAFYLCASSPGTGLGQPQHFGDGTRLSIL.

J is TRBJ2-1 and V is TRBV9; weak D call: TRBD2 (6 bases). Germline-derived CDR1 and CDR2 are SGDLS and YYNGEE. The CDR3 length is 15 residues. Trimming cost V 4 bases and J 9 bases, with 20 bases left between them. This chain's CDR3 is CASSTRDWLMGEQFF. In DNA form, the CDR3 reads TGTGCCAGCAGCACCCGGGACTGGTTGATGGGTGAGCAGTTCTTC.

The rearrangement links TRBV18 to TRBJ1-1; 8 bases agree with TRBD1. The CDR3 is 18 residues long. Germline-derived CDR1 and CDR2 are KGHSH and LQKENI. J gave up 3 bases and V 3 bases, and 15 bases lay outside the gene matches. As DNA, the CDR3 is TGTGCCAGCTCACCCGTCACTCTGACAGGGGCCTCGGACACTGAAGCTTTCTTT. Protein: CASSPVTLTGASDTEAFF.

The J gene is TRBJ2-5, the V gene TRBV24-1; TRBD2 aligns across 12 bases. Per the germline V gene, CDR1 is KGHDR and CDR2 is SFDVKD. V lost 5 bases, J lost 5 bases, and 8 bases stayed unmatched. This CDR3 region has 16 residues. CDR3 sequence reads: CATSVLGLAGKETQYF. Written as DNA, the CDR3 is TGTGCCACCAGTGTCTTAGGACTAGCGGGAAAGGAGACCCAGTACTTC.

The rearrangement joins TRBV19 to TRBJ1-5; D is perhaps TRBD1 (5 bases). The CDR3 consists of 13 residues. The ends were cut back, 5 bases at V and 3 bases at J, with 8 bases in the middle. The germline V gene has CDR1 LNHDA and CDR2 SQIVND (reference sequence). Written as DNA, the CDR3 is TGTGCCAGTAGTCCGGGACTCAATCAGCCCCAGCATTTT. Amino acids: CASSPGLNQPQHF.

This chain joins TRBV4-1 and TRBJ1-1; a possible D gene is TRBD1 (5 bases). The CDR3 sequence is 15 residues long. The V gene's germline CDR1 is MGHRA and CDR2 YSYEKL. Trimming removed 1 base from V and 4 bases from J, with 13 bases in between. The CDR3: CASSQGRGRITEAFF. Written as DNA, the CDR3 is TGCGCCAGCAGCCAAGGAAGGGGTCGGATCACTGAAGCTTTCTTT.

This chain uses TRBV7-8 with TRBJ2-7, with 11 bases fitting TRBD2. V was clipped by 5 bases and J by 3 bases; unmatched bases: 6. This CDR3 is built from 15 residues. Germline CDR1 reads SGHVS; CDR2 reads FQNEAQ. The CDR3 DNA is TGTGCCAGCAGCCCCCGACTAGCGGGACACTACGAGCAGTACTTC. Its translation: CASSPRLAGHYEQYF.

V gene TRBV29-1 combines with J gene TRBJ2-2; a weak D match, TRBD1 (6 bases). CDR1 is SQVTM and CDR2 is ANQGSEA in the germline V gene. Trimming took 6 bases from V and 6 from J, leaving 8 bases between them. This CDR3 has 11 residues. CDR3 nucleotide sequence: TGCAGCGTGGCAGGGGCCGGGGAGCTGTTTTTT. Protein sequence: CSVAGAGELFF.

This clone was counted a few times. Other DNA sequences in the sample encode the same CDR3. The rearrangement links TRBV7-2 to TRBJ2-5, with D perhaps TRBD1 (5 bases). The germline gives CDR1 SGHTA, CDR2 FQGNSA. This CDR3 is 14 amino acids long. Trimming left V 3 bases short and J 0 bases short, with 8 bases between. CDR3 residues: CASSLGQYQETQYF. CDR3 nucleotides: TGTGCCAGCAGCTTGGGGCAGTACCAAGAGACCCAGTACTTC.

J is TRBJ2-2 and V is TRBV7-3; D is possibly TRBD1 (6 bases). Germline V gives CDR1 SGHTA, CDR2 FQGTGA. CDR3 length equals 13 residues. The V gene lost 3 bases and the J gene lost 10 bases, with 12 bases spanning the gap. The CDR3 here is CASSFPGVAELFF. The CDR3 DNA reads as TGTGCCAGCAGCTTCCCAGGGGTAGCGGAGCTGTTTTTT. The full variable domain, with the rest looked up from reference TRBV7-3 and TRBJ2-2, is GAGVSQTPSNKVTEKGKYVELRCDPISGHTALYWYRQSLGQGPEFLIYFQGTGAADDSGLPNDRFFAVRPEGSVSTLKIQRTERGDSAVYLCASSFPGVAELFFGEGSRLTVL.

The V and J genes are TRBV4-1 and TRBJ2-5; 9 positions match TRBD2. The CDR3 loop spans 17 amino acids. J gave up 1 base and V 4 bases, and 10 bases lay outside the gene matches. CDR1 MGHRA and CDR2 YSYEKL come from the germline V gene. The CDR3 DNA follows: TGCGCCAGCAGCCGGGCGGGAGGGCCCAAAAGCCAAGAGACCCAGTACTTC. Its translation is CASSRAGGPKSQETQYF.

This chain uses TRBV19 with TRBJ1-1; TRBD1 matches at 10 bases. The CDR3 is 21 residues long. Trimming at V came to 7 bases and at J to 4 bases, leaving 27 bases not matched to a gene. From germline, CDR1 is LNHDA and CDR2 SQIVND (reference sequence). The CDR3 DNA reads as TGTGCCAGTACCCCAAGTTCGTGGGACAGGGGTTTGTTTGTTCGCTCCACTGAAGCTTTCTTT. It translates to CASTPSSWDRGLFVRSTEAFF. Based on the CDR3 plus reference TRBV19 and TRBJ1-1, the full variable domain is DGGITQSPKYLFRKEGQNVTLSCEQNLNHDAMYWYRQDPGQGLRLIYYSQIVNDFQKGDIAEGYSVSREKKESFPLTVTSAQKNPTAFYLCASTPSSWDRGLFVRSTEAFFGQGTRLTVV.

The genes are TRBV19 and TRBJ2-2; the match to TRBD2 covers 9 bases. CDR1 and CDR2 (germline): LNHDA, SQIVND (reference sequence). V gave up 9 bases and J gave up 7 bases; unmatched junction bases: 12. This CDR3 comprises 15 residues. In DNA form, the CDR3 reads TGTGCCAGACCTAAGCGGGGGGCTGTCGGCGGGGAGCTGTTTTTT. Residues: CARPKRGAVGGELFF.

The V call is TRBV27, the J call TRBJ2-7; TRBD1 is a possible D gene (5 bases). CDR1 is MNHEY, CDR2 SMNVEV, per germline (reference sequence). The CDR3 totals 16 residues. V shed 0 bases and J shed 0 bases, with 12 bases lying between them. CDR3 in amino acids: CASSLSTDRFSYEQYF. CDR3 coding DNA: TGTGCCAGCAGTTTATCGACAGATCGGTTCTCCTACGAGCAGTACTTC.

V and J are TRBV28 and TRBJ2-1; D might be TRBD2 (5 bases). CDR3 length: 17 amino acids. CDR1 is MDHEN and CDR2 is SYDVKM in the germline V gene. Trimming took off 4 bases at V and 7 bases at J, with 23 bases between the two ends. The DNA of the CDR3 is TGTGCCAGCAGTTCCCTTAGAGGGATGTCGAATCGGAATGAGCAGTTCTTC. Translating gives CASSSLRGMSNRNEQFF.

This chain links TRBV7-2 with TRBJ1-5; D call uncertain. Trimming took off 5 bases at V and 4 bases at J, with 6 bases between the two ends. Germline V gene data show CDR1 as SGHTA and CDR2 as FQGNSA. The CDR3 length is 12 residues. The chain's CDR3 is CASSIPNQPQHF. CDR3 DNA: TGTGCCAGCAGCATCCCGAATCAGCCCCAGCATTTT.

The V and J genes are TRBV3-1 (or the pseudogene TRBV3-2) and TRBJ2-5; D is perhaps TRBD2 (6 bases). Germline values: CDR1 LGHDT, CDR2 YNNKEL (reference sequence). CDR3 length equals 16 residues. V lost 0 bases to trimming and J lost 5 bases, with 16 bases between them. The CDR3 DNA is TGTGCCAGCAGCCAAGAAGGAGGGGTTGGCTGGGAGACCCAGTACTTC. Protein sequence: CASSQEGGVGWETQYF.

The chain uses TRBV4-1 and TRBJ1-4; D unclear. The CDR3 has 13 residues. V was trimmed by 2 bases and J by 8 bases, leaving 9 bases between them. Looked up from germline, CDR1 is MGHRA and CDR2 is YSYEKL. The CDR3 spells CASSQTLGEKLFF. The CDR3 nucleotides read TGCGCCAGCAGCCAAACCCTCGGGGAAAAACTGTTTTTT.

CDR3 sequence: CASSPSETQYF. The CDR3 DNA sequence: TGTGCCAGCAGCCCCTCCGAGACCCAGTACTTC. The chain carries TRBV12-3 or TRBV12-4 and TRBJ2-5; D ambiguous. The CDR3 spans 11 residues. With 6 bases removed from V and 5 bases from J, the gap between germline ends came to 7 bases.

The V gene is TRBV5-4, the J gene TRBJ2-3; tentative D call: TRBD1 (5 bases). CDR3 length: 15 amino acids. The germline CDR1 and CDR2 sequences are SGHNT and YYREEE (reference sequence). The germline V and J ends were trimmed by 0 bases and 4 bases, with 12 bases remaining between them. CDR3: CASSLAGNRADTQYF. In nucleotides, the CDR3 is TGTGCCAGCAGCTTGGCAGGGAATAGGGCAGATACGCAGTATTTT.

This clone came up once. In the same sample, other DNA sequences code for this CDR3. This chain links TRBV9 with TRBJ1-2, with D unclear. Germline CDR1 is SGDLS and CDR2 is YYNGEE. This CDR3 contains 13 residues. The ends were cut back, 0 bases at V and 2 bases at J, with 5 bases in the middle. Written as DNA, the CDR3 is TGTGCCAGCAGCGTAGCCGGGAACTATGGCTACACCTTC. This gives the protein CASSVAGNYGYTF.